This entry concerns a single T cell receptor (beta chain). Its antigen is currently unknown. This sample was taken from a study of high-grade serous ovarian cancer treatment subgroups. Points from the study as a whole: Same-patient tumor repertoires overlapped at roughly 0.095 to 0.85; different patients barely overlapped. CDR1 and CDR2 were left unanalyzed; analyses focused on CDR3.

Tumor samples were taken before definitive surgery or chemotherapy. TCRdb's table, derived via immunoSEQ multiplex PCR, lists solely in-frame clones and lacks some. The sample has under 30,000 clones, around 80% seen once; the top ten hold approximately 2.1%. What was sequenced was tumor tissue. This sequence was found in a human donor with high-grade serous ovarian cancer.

The DNA for the CDR3 is TGTGCCAGCAGTTTATCTGGGGGGGGACCGAACACTGAAGCTTTCTTT. Encoded protein: CASSLSGGGPNTEAFF. The rearrangement uses TRBV28 and TRBJ1-1; D possibly corresponds to TRBD1 (5 bases). The germline CDR1 and CDR2 sequences are MDHEN and SYDVKM. Trimming took off 1 base at V and 1 base at J, with 13 bases between the two ends. The CDR3 is 16 residues long. Based on the CDR3 plus reference TRBV28 and TRBJ1-1, the full variable domain is DVKVTQSSRYLVKRTGEKVFLECVQDMDHENMFWYRQDPGLGLRLIYFSYDVKMKEKGDIPEGYSVSREKKERFSLILESASTNQTSMYLCASSLSGGGPNTEAFFGQGTRLTVV.